This is a list of T cell receptor beta chains from one sample in a study of cytomegalovirus exposure and HLA in healthy donors. Data came from immunoSEQ multiplex PCR; TCRdb stores just in-frame clones and leaves some out. The sample consists of fewer than 150,000 clones, roughly nine tenths of them appearing once. Material for sequencing was PBMCs. These receptors originate from a man between 18 and 29 years old in good health and CMV-seropositive. The CDR3 runs from the conserved cysteine through the conserved F or W. The D gene is left open where the match is weak. Some rows mark clone size as missing; the rest say once, few, many or name a class of expanded clone.

V	J	D	size	DNA	CDR3
TRBV7-9	TRBJ1-2	TRBD1	few	TGTGCCAGCAGAACAGGACAGGGGTATGGCTACACCTTC	CASRTGQGYGYTF
TRBV30	TRBJ1-6	.	.	TGTGCCTGCGGAGGGGTTAAGTCACCCCTCCACTTT	CACGGVKSPLHF
TRBV13	TRBJ1-1	.	.	TGTGCCAGCAGCACTCGCTTTGGACAGAGTAACACTGAAGCTTTCTTT	CASSTRFGQSNTEAFF
TRBV2	TRBJ1-6	.	.	TGTGCCAGCAGTGAAGCGCTTACAGGGAGTAATTCACCCCTCCACTTT	CASSEALTGSNSPLHF
TRBV6-1	TRBJ1-4	.	.	TGTGCCAGCAGTGCCCTGACCCCCGCGGCTAATGAAAAACTGTTTTTT	CASSALTPAANEKLFF
TRBV7-9	TRBJ1-2	.	.	TGTGCCAGCAGCTCCACCTCTGGCGGGAGTGGCTACACCTTC	CASSSTSGGSGYTF
TRBV2	TRBJ1-5	.	.	TGTGCCAGCAGCCGGGGGTATAGCAATCAGCCCCAGCATTTT	CASSRGYSNQPQHF
TRBV15	TRBJ2-3	TRBD2	.	TGTGCCACCAGCAGGGCACCGGCTAGCGGGGGGCCCAGACGAGCGTATACGCAGTATTTT	CATSRAPASGGPRRAYTQYF
TRBV12-5	TRBJ1-3	.	.	TGTGCTAGTGGTTTGGTTCCGGGTGGTAAATCTGGAAACACCATATATTTT	CASGLVPGGKSGNTIYF
TRBV29-1	TRBJ2-6	TRBD1	.	TGCAGCGCGGCTCAGACAGGGAGTTTCTCTGGGGCCAACGTCCTGACTTTC	CSAAQTGSFSGANVLTF
TRBV19	TRBJ2-2	TRBD1	.	TGTGCCAGTAGTTTCCCCAGGGGGAGCACCGGGGAGCTGTTTTTT	CASSFPRGSTGELFF
TRBV2	TRBJ2-4	.	.	TGTGCCAGCGGAGGCGACGGCATTCAGTACTTC	CASGGDGIQYF
TRBV27	TRBJ1-1	.	.	TGTGCCAGCAGTCCATACAGAATGAACACTGAAGCTTTCTTT	CASSPYRMNTEAFF
TRBV6-6	TRBJ1-4	.	.	TGTGCCAGCGGAGTTCTTGGTCATAATGAAAAACTGTTTTTT	CASGVLGHNEKLFF
TRBV4-2	TRBJ2-1	TRBD2	.	TGTGCCAGCAGCCAAGCCAGTAGCGGGGGTAACAATGAGCAGTTCTTC	CASSQASSGGNNEQFF
TRBV18	TRBJ2-7	TRBD1	.	TGTGCCAGCTCATCCTCGGACAGGGTCTTCTCCTACGAGCAGTACTTC	CASSSSDRVFSYEQYF
TRBV2	TRBJ2-5	.	.	TGTGCCAGCAGTTCGAGGAGGGAGACCCAGTACTTC	CASSSRRETQYF
TRBV7-2	TRBJ2-3	TRBD2	.	TGTGCCAGCAGCTTAGGTCTAGCGGCTAGCACAGATACGCAGTATTTT	CASSLGLAASTDTQYF
TRBV19	TRBJ1-6	TRBD1	.	TGTGCCAGTAAGGTAAAGGGACAGGGAAGATCACCCCTCCACTTT	CASKVKGQGRSPLHF
TRBV5-8	TRBJ2-3	.	.	TGTGCCAGCAGCCGGGGACAAGTCACAGATACGCAGTATTTT	CASSRGQVTDTQYF